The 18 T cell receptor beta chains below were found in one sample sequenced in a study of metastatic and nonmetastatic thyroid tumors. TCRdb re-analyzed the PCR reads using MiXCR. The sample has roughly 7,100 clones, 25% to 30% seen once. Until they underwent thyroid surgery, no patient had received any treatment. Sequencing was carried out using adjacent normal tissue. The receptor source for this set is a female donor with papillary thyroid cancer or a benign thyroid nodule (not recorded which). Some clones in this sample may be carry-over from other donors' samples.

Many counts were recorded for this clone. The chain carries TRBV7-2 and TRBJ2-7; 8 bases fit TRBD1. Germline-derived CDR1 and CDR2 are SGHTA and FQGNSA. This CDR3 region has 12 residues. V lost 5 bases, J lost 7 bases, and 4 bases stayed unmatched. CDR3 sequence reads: CASSPGQGEQYF. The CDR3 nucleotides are TGTGCCAGCAGCCCAGGACAGGGAGAGCAGTACTTC.

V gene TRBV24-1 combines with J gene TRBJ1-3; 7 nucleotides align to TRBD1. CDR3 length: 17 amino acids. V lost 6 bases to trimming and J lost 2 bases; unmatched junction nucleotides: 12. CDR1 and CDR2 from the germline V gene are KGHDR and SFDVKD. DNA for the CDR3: TGTGCCACCAGTACTCACAGGGGTAAGGTCCCTGGAAACACCATATATTTT. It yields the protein CATSTHRGKVPGNTIYF.

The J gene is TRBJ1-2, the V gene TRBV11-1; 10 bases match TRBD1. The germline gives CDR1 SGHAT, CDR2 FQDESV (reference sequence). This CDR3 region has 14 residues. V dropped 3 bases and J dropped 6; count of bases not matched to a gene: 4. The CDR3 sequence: CASSFGQGVDGYTF. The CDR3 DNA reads TGTGCCAGCAGCTTCGGACAGGGGGTTGATGGCTACACCTTC.

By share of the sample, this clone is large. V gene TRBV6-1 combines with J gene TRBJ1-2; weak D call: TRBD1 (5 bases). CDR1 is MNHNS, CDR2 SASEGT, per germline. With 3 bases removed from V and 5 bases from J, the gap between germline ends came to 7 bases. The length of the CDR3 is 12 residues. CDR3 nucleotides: TGTGCCAGCAGTGATGGGGCATATGGCTACACCTTC. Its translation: CASSDGAYGYTF.

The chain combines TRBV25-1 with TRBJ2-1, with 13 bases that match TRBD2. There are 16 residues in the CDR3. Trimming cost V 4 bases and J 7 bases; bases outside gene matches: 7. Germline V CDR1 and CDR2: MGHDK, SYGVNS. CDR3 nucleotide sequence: TGTGCCAGCAGTGGGGGGACTAGCGGGATCTTAAATGAGCAGTTCTTC. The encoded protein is CASSGGTSGILNEQFF.

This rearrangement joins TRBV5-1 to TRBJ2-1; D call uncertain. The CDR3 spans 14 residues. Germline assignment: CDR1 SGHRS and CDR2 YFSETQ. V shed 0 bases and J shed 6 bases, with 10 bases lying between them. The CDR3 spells CASSLGSPINEQFF. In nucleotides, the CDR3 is TGCGCCAGCAGCTTGGGGAGTCCTATCAATGAGCAGTTCTTC. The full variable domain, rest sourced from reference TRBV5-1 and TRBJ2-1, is KAGVTQTPRYLIKTRGQQVTLSCSPISGHRSVSWYQQTPGQGLQFLFEYFSETQRNKGNFPGRFSGRQFSNSRSEMNVSTLELGDSALYLCASSLGSPINEQFFGPGTRLTVL.

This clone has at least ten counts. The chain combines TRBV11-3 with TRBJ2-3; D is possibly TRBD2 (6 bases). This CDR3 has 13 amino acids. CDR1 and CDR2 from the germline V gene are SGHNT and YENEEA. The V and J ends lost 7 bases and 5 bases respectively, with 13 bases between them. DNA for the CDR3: TGTGCCAGCAAGGGGCGGGACGGAGATACGCAGTATTTT. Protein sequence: CASKGRDGDTQYF. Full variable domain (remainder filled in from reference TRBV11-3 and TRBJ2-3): EAGVVQSPRYKIIEKKQPVAFWCNPISGHNTLYWYLQNLGQGPELLIRYENEEAVDDSQLPKDRFSAERLKGVDSTLKIQPAELGDSAVYLCASKGRDGDTQYFGPGTRLTVL.

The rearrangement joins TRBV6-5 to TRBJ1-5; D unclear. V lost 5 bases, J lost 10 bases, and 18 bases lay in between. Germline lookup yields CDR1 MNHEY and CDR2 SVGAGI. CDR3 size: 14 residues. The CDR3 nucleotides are TGTGCCAGCAGTACTCTCGGACCTCCGCATCCCCAGCATTTT. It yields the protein CASSTLGPPHPQHF.

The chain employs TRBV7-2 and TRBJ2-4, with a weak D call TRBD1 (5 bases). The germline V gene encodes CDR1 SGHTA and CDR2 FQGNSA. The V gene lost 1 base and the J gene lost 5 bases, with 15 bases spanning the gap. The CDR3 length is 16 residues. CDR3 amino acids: CASSLVAGSRQNIQYF. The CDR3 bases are TGTGCCAGCAGCTTAGTCGCAGGGTCTAGACAAAACATTCAGTACTTC.

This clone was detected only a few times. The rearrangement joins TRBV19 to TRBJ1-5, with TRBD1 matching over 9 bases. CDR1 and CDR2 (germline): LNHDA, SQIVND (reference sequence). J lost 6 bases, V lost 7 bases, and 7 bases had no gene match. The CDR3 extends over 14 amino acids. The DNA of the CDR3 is TGTGCCAGTACTCGGACAGGGGTAGTTCAGCCCCAGCATTTT. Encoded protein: CASTRTGVVQPQHF.

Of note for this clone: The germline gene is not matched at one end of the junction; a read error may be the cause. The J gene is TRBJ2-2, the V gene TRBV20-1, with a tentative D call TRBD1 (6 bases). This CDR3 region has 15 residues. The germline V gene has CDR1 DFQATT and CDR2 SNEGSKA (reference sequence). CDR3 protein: CSASSGTTNTGVLFF. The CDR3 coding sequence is TGCAGTGCTTCTTCCGGGACAACGAACACCGGGGTGCTGTTTTTT.

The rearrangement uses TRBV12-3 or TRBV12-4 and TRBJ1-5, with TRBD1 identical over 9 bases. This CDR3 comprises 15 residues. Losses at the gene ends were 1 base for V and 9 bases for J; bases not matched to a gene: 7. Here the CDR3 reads CASSLGTGESLPQHF. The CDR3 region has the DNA TGTGCCAGCAGTTTAGGGACAGGGGAGTCTTTGCCCCAGCATTTT.

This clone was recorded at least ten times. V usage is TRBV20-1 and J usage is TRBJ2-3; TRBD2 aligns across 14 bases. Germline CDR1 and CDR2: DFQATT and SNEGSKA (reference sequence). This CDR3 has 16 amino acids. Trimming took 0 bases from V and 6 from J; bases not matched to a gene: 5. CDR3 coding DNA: TGCAGTGCTAGAGATCCGACTAGCGGGAGGGCCGATACGCAGTATTTT. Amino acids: CSARDPTSGRADTQYF.

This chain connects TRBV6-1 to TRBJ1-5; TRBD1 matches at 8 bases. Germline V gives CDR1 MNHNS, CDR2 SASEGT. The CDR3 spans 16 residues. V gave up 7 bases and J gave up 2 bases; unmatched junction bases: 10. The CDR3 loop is CASTDRGRIGNQPQHF. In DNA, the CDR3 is TGTGCCAGCACCGACAGGGGACGTATTGGCAATCAGCCCCAGCATTTT.

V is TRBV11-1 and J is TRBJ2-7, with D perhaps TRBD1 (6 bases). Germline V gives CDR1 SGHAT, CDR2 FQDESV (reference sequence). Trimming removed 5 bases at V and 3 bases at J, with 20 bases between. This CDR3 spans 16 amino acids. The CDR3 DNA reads TGTGCCAGCAGCCCTCCGACAGGTCATGGTTTCTACGAGCAGTACTTC. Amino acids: CASSPPTGHGFYEQYF. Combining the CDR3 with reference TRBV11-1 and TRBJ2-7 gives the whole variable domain EAEVAQSPRYKITEKSQAVAFWCDPISGHATLYWYRQILGQGPELLVQFQDESVVDDSQLPKDRFSAERLKGVDSTLKIQPAELGDSAMYLCASSPPTGHGFYEQYFGPGTRLTVT.

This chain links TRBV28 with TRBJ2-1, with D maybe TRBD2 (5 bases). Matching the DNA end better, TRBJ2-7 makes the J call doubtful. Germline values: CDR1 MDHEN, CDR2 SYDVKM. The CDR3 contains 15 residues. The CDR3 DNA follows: TGTGCCAGCAGTTCGACCTCTACTAGTGCGCGTGAGCAGTACTTC. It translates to CASSSTSTSAREQYF.

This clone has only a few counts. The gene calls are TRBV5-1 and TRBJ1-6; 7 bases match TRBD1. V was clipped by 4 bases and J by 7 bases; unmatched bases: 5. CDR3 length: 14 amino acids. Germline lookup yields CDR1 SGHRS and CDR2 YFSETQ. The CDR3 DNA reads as TGCGCCAGCAGCAACGGGACAGTAAATTCACCCCTCCACTTT. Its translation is CASSNGTVNSPLHF.

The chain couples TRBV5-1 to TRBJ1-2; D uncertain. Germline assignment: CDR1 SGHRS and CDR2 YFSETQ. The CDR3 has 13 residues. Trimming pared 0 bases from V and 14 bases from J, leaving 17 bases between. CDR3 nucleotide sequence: TGCGCCAGCAGCTTGGCCTCTACCGGAAGGCGAACCTTC. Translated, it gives CASSLASTGRRTF.